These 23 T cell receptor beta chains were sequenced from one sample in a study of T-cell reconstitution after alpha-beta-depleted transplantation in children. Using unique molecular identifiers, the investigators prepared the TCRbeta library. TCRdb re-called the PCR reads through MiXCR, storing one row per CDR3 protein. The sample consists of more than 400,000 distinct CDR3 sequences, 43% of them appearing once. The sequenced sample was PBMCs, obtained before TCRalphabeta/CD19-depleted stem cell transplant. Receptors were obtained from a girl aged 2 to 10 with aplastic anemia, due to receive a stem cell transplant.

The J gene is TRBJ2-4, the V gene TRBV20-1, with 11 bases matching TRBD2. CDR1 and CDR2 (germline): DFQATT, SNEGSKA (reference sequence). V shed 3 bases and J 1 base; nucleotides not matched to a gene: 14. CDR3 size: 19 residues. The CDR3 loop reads CSASPPSGGSQMAKNIQYF. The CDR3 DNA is TGCAGTGCTAGTCCACCTAGCGGGGGGTCCCAGATGGCCAAAAACATTCAGTACTTC.

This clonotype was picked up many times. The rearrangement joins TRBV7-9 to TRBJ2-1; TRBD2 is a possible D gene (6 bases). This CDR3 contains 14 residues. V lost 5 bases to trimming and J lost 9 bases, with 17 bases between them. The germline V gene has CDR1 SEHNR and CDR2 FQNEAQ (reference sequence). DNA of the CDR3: TGTGCCAGCAGCCCCCACCCCGGGAGCCCTGAGCAGTTCTTC. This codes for CASSPHPGSPEQFF.

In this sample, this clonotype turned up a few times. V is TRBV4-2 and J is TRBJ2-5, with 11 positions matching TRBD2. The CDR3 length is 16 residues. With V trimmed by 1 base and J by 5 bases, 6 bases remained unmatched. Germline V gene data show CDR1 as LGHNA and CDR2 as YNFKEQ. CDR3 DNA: TGTGCCAGCAGCCAAGGGACTAGCGGGTTCGGGGAGACCCAGTACTTC. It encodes CASSQGTSGFGETQYF.

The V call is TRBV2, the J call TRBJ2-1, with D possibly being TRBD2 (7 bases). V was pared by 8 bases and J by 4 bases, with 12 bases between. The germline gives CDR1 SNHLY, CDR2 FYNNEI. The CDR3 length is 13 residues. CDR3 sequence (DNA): TGTGCCAGCTGGGGGGGCAGTTACAATGAGCAGTTCTTC. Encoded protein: CASWGGSYNEQFF.

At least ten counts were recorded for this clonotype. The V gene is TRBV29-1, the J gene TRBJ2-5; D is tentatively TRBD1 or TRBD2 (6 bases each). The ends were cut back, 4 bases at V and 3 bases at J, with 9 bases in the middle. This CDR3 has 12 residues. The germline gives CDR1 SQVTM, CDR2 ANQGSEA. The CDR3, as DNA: TGCAGCGTTGGGGGGGCAGAAGAGACCCAGTACTTC. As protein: CSVGGAEETQYF.

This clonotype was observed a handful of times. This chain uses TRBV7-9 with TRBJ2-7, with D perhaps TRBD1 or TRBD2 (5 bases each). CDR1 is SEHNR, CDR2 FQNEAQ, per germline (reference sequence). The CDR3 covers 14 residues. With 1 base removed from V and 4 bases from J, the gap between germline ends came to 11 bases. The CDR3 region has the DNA TGTGCCAGCAGCTTAGGGGGGAGAATGTACGAGCAGTACTTC. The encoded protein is CASSLGGRMYEQYF.

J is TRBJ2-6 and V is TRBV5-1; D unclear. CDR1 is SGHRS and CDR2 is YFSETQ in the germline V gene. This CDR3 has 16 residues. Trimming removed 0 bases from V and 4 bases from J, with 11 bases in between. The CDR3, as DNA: TGCGCCAGCAGCTTGGACGGCCCGATGGGGGCCAACGTCCTGACTTTC. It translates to CASSLDGPMGANVLTF.

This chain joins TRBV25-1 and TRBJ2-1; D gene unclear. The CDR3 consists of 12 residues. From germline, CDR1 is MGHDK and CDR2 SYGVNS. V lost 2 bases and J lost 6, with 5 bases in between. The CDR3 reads CASSEGPNEQFF. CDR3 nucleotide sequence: TGTGCCAGCAGTGAAGGGCCCAATGAGCAGTTCTTC.

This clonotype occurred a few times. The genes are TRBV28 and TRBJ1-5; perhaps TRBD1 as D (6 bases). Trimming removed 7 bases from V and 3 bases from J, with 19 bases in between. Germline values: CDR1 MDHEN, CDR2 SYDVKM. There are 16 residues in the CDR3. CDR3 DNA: TGTGCCAGCACCCTATCGTGGCAGGGGATCAATCAGCCCCAGCATTTT. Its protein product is CASTLSWQGINQPQHF.

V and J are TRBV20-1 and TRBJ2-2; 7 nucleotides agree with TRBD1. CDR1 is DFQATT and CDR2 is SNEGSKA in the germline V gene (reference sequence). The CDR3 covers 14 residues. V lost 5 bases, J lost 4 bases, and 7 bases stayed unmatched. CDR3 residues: CSAPEDRVTGELFF. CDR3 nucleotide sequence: TGCAGTGCTCCTGAAGACAGGGTCACCGGGGAGCTGTTTTTT.

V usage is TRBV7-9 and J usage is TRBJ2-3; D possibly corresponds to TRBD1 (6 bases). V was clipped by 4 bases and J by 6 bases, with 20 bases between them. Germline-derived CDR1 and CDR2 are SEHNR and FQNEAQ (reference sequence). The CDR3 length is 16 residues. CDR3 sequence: CASSSSTVSDRDTQYF. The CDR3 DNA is TGTGCCAGCAGCTCATCGACAGTCTCCGACAGGGATACGCAGTATTTT.

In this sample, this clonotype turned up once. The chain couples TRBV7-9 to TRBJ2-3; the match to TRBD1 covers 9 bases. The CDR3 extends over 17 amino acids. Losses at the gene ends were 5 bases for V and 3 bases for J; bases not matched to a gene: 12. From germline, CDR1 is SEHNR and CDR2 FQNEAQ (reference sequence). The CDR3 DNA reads TGTGCCAGCAGCCCAGAGAGGGGGACAGGGAGTACAGATACGCAGTATTTT. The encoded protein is CASSPERGTGSTDTQYF.

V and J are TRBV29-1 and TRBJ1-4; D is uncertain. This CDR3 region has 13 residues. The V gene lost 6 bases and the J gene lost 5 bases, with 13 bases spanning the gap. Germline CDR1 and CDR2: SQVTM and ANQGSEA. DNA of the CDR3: TGCAGCGTCGCGGCGGTACGGAATGAAAAACTGTTTTTT. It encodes CSVAAVRNEKLFF.

This CDR3 reads CASSVSNRAGASDTQYF. The CDR3 nucleotides are TGTGCCAGCAGCGTATCTAACCGAGCGGGGGCCTCAGATACGCAGTATTTT. The J gene is TRBJ2-3, the V gene TRBV12-3 or TRBV12-4; 8 nucleotides align to TRBD2. There are 17 residues in the CDR3. The V gene end was trimmed by 6 bases and the J gene end by 4 bases; junction bases not matched to a gene: 15.

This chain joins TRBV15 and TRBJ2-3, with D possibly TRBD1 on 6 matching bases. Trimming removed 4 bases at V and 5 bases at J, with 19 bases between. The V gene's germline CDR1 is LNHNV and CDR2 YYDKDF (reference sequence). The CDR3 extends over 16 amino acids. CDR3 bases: TGTGCCACCAGCACGACCGGACAGACCCTCGGAGATACGCAGTATTTT. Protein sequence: CATSTTGQTLGDTQYF. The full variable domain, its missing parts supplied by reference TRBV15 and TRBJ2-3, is DAMVIQNPRYQVTQFGKPVTLSCSQTLNHNVMYWYQQKSSQAPKLLFHYYDKDFNNEADTPDNFQSRRPNTSFCFLDIRSPGLGDTAMYLCATSTTGQTLGDTQYFGPGTRLTVL.

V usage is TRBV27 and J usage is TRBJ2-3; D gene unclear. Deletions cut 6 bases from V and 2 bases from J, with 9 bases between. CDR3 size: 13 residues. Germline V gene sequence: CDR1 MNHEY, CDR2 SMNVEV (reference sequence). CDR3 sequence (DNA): TGTGCCAGCAGGAGGTTCGACACAGATACGCAGTATTTT. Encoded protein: CASRRFDTDTQYF.

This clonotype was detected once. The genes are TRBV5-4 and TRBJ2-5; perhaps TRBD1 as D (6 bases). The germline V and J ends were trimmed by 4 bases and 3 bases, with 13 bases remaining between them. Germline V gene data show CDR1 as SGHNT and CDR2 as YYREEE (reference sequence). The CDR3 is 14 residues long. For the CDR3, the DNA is TGTGCCAGCAGCCAAGCAGGGGTAGAAGAGACCCAGTACTTC. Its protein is CASSQAGVEETQYF.

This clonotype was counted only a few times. This CDR3 is CASNEPPEVTQYF. In DNA, the CDR3 is TGTGCCAGTAATGAGCCCCCTGAGGTGACCCAGTACTTC. V usage is TRBV19 and J usage is TRBJ2-5; D remains ambiguous. Trimming removed 7 bases at V and 7 bases at J, with 16 bases between. Germline V lookup: CDR1 LNHDA, CDR2 SQIVND (reference sequence). The CDR3 sequence is 13 residues long.

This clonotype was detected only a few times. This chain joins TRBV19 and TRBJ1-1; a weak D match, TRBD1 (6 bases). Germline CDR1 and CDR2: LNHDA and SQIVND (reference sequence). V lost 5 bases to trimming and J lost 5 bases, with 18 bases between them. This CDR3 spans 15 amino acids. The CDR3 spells CASSFTGSGETEAFF. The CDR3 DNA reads TGTGCCAGTAGTTTTACAGGGTCGGGGGAGACTGAAGCTTTCTTT.

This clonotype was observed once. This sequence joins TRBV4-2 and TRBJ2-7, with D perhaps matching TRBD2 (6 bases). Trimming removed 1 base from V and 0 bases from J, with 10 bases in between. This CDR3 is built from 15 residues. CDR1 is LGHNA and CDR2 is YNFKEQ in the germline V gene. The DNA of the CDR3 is TGTGCCAGCAGCCAAGGGGTGGGAGGCTCCTACGAGCAGTACTTC. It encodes CASSQGVGGSYEQYF.

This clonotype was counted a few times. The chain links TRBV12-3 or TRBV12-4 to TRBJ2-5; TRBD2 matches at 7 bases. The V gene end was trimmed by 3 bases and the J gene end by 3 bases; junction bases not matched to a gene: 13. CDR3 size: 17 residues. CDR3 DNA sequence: TGTGCCAGCAGTTTGCTACGGGGAGGGCAGCTCGAAGAGACCCAGTACTTC. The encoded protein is CASSLLRGGQLEETQYF.

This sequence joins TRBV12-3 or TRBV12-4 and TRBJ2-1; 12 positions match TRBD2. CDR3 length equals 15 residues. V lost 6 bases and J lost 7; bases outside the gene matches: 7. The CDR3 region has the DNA TGTGCCAGCAGGTTCTCCGGGACTAGCGGGAATGAGCAGTTCTTC. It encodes CASRFSGTSGNEQFF.

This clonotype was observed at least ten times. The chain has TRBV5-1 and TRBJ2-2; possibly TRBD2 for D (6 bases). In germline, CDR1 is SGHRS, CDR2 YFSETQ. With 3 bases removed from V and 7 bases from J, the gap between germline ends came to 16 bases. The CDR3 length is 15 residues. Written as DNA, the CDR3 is TGCGCCAGCAGCTCGCCTACTAGCCCGGGCGGGGAGCTGTTTTTT. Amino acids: CASSSPTSPGGELFF. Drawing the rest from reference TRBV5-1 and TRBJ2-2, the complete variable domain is KAGVTQTPRYLIKTRGQQVTLSCSPISGHRSVSWYQQTPGQGLQFLFEYFSETQRNKGNFPGRFSGRQFSNSRSEMNVSTLELGDSALYLCASSSPTSPGGELFFGEGSRLTVL.